The 30 T cell receptor beta chains in this list originate from one sample, sequenced in a study of T cells after yellow fever vaccination. TCRdb called the 5' RACE reads again in MiXCR, with one record for every CDR3 protein. This table has about 30,000 distinct CDR3 sequences, over 4.5% appearing once. Sequences were derived from CD8+ T cells sorted from PBMCs, sampled 10 days after the yellow fever booster vaccination. These receptors all stem from a man younger than 45 who received the YFV17D yellow fever vaccine.

There are many counts of this clonotype. The chain has TRBV15 and TRBJ2-7; D is uncertain. This CDR3 has 14 amino acids. Per germline, CDR1 LNHNV and CDR2 YYDKDF (reference sequence). The V end was cut by 1 base, the J end by 8 bases, with 15 bases between. Here the CDR3 reads CATSRVSPAEQQYF. Written as DNA, the CDR3 is TGTGCCACCAGCAGAGTTTCCCCAGCCGAGCAGCAGTACTTC.

This clonotype was detected many times. The chain employs TRBV7-6 and TRBJ2-2; D is ambiguous. CDR3 length: 11 residues. Germline CDR1 SGHVS, CDR2 FNYEAQ. The V and J ends lost 5 bases and 8 bases respectively, with 6 bases between them. CDR3 in DNA: TGTGCCAGCAGCGGTGCGGGGGAGCTGTTTTTT. This gives the protein CASSGAGELFF.

Details on this clonotype: A much larger clone differs from this one at a single base, so this may be a read error. This CDR3 is CASSQATNGVIETQYF. The CDR3 DNA is TGTGCCAGCAGCCAAGCGACCAACGGGGTGATTGAGACCCAGTACTTC. This chain links TRBV4-2 with TRBJ2-5; the D gene is possibly TRBD2 (5 bases). Between the trimmed V and J ends, which lost 1 base and 5 bases, there was a span of 17 bases. The CDR3 length is 16 residues. Germline V gene data show CDR1 as LGHNA and CDR2 as YNFKEQ.

There are many counts of this clonotype. The chain couples TRBV29-1 to TRBJ2-7, with D hard to call. V shed 4 bases and J shed 3 bases, with 7 bases lying between them. Germline V gene data show CDR1 as SQVTM and CDR2 as ANQGSEA. The CDR3 spans 11 residues. The CDR3: CSVGYSYEQYF. The CDR3 coding sequence is TGCAGCGTTGGGTATAGCTACGAGCAGTACTTC.

This clonotype was seen at least ten times. The chain joins TRBV7-9 to TRBJ1-4; 8 positions agree with TRBD1. V lost 2 bases to trimming and J lost 6 bases; unmatched junction nucleotides: 2. Germline V gene lookup returns CDR1 SEHNR and CDR2 FQNEAQ (reference sequence). This CDR3 region has 14 residues. For the CDR3, the DNA is TGTGCCAGCAGCTTACAGGGGGCGTATGAAAAACTGTTTTTT. Translation gives CASSLQGAYEKLFF.

The table lists this clonotype with many counts. This chain links TRBV9 with TRBJ2-1; a possible D gene is TRBD1 (6 bases). The CDR3 runs 13 residues. Germline loops: CDR1 SGDLS, CDR2 YYNGEE. Trimming stripped 0 bases from V and 7 bases from J, with 8 bases between. This CDR3 is CASSVGTVNEQFF. CDR3 DNA: TGTGCCAGCAGCGTAGGGACAGTGAATGAGCAGTTCTTC.

This clonotype showed up many times. Here the CDR3 reads CASSDQPSVLEQYF. CDR3 bases: TGCGCCAGCAGTGATCAACCTAGCGTCCTAGAGCAGTACTTC. V usage is TRBV10-2 and J usage is TRBJ2-7, with D possibly matching TRBD2 (6 bases). This CDR3 is built from 14 residues. Trimming shortened V by 3 bases and J by 7 bases, and 16 bases separated the two germline ends. Looked up from germline, CDR1 is WSHSY and CDR2 is SAAADI.

This clonotype was found many times. The chain is built from TRBV4-3 and TRBJ2-1; D is uncertain. V lost 3 bases to trimming and J lost 6 bases, with 6 bases between them. The CDR3 extends over 12 amino acids. Germline V lookup: CDR1 LGHNA, CDR2 YSLEER. Here the CDR3 DNA reads TGCGCCAGCAGCCATGGAGCCAATGAGCAGTTCTTC. It encodes CASSHGANEQFF.

The table lists this clonotype with many counts. The chain carries TRBV7-9 and TRBJ2-7; D gene ambiguous. Germline lookup yields CDR1 SEHNR and CDR2 FQNEAQ (reference sequence). The CDR3 length is 17 residues. Trimming cost V 4 bases and J 3 bases, with 22 bases left between them. CDR3 in DNA: TGTGCCAGCAGCTCGCCCCCCGGGCGATCACTACGCTACGAGCAGTACTTC. Its protein product is CASSSPPGRSLRYEQYF.

This clonotype was found many times. The chain recombines TRBV3-1 with TRBJ2-7; 9 nucleotides match TRBD2. The germline V gene has CDR1 LGHDT and CDR2 YNNKEL (reference sequence). J was trimmed by 7 bases and V by 4 bases; bases with no gene match: 8. The CDR3 is made up of 14 amino acids. The CDR3 DNA follows: TGTGCCAGCAGCCGACTAGCGGAGACGGGGGAGCAGTACTTC. It specifies CASSRLAETGEQYF.

In this sample, this clonotype turned up many times. The V gene is TRBV19, the J gene TRBJ2-1; D not resolved. Germline-derived CDR1 and CDR2 are LNHDA and SQIVND (reference sequence). The V end lost 5 bases, the J end lost 5 bases, and 7 bases lay between the germline ends. The CDR3 covers 12 residues. Written as DNA, the CDR3 is TGTGCCAGTAGTGACCTGGACAATGAGCAGTTCTTC. Protein: CASSDLDNEQFF.

This clonotype was found many times. V and J are TRBV12-3 or TRBV12-4 and TRBJ2-7; tentative D call: TRBD1 (5 bases). The germline V and J ends were trimmed by 5 bases and 7 bases, with 15 bases remaining between them. The CDR3 is 13 residues long. CDR3 loop: CASSPTVSQEQYF. The DNA for the CDR3 is TGTGCCAGCAGTCCGACAGTTTCGCAAGAGCAGTACTTC.

There are many counts of this clonotype. The chain combines TRBV6-2 or TRBV6-3 with TRBJ2-3; 7 nucleotides agree with TRBD2. V lost 10 bases to trimming and J lost 1 base; unmatched junction nucleotides: 5. The CDR3 consists of 13 residues. The germline V gene has CDR1 MNHEY and CDR2 SVGEGT. CDR3 region: CAIRTRGTDTQYF. The CDR3 DNA reads as TGTGCCATCAGGACTAGAGGCACAGATACGCAGTATTTT.

This clonotype has at least ten counts. The CDR3, as DNA: TGCAGCGTTGAAGATGGGGGGGAGACCCAGTACTTC. It yields the protein CSVEDGGETQYF. The V call is TRBV29-1, the J call TRBJ2-5; the D gene is possibly TRBD2 (6 bases). Germline V lookup: CDR1 SQVTM, CDR2 ANQGSEA. Between the trimmed V and J ends, which lost 0 bases and 5 bases, there was a span of 7 bases. This CDR3 region has 12 residues.

This clonotype was seen at least ten times. The chain recombines TRBV7-2 with TRBJ2-5, with D maybe TRBD1 (5 bases). V was trimmed by 0 bases and J by 7 bases, leaving 9 bases between them. The germline CDR1 and CDR2 sequences are SGHTA and FQGNSA. The CDR3 is 13 amino acids. The CDR3 spells CASSLAREMTQYF. Written as DNA, the CDR3 is TGTGCCAGCAGCTTAGCCAGGGAAATGACCCAGTACTTC.

In its sample, this clonotype was seen many times. The chain combines TRBV29-1 with TRBJ2-7; no firm D call. The CDR3 is made up of 12 amino acids. CDR1 is SQVTM and CDR2 is ANQGSEA in the germline V gene. V was shortened by 5 bases and J by 2 bases, with 10 bases between the two germline ends. CDR3 region: CSVWGTPYEQYF. CDR3 DNA: TGCAGCGTTTGGGGTACCCCCTACGAGCAGTACTTC.

This clonotype has ten or more counts. This chain links TRBV11-2 with TRBJ2-7; D perhaps matches TRBD1 (5 bases). The CDR3 is made up of 11 amino acids. V was shortened by 7 bases and J by 7 bases, with 11 bases between the two germline ends. CDR1 is SGHAT and CDR2 is FQNNGV in the germline V gene. The CDR3 loop is CASTQGWEQYF. In DNA form, the CDR3 reads TGTGCCAGCACCCAGGGTTGGGAGCAGTACTTC. Full variable domain (missing parts from reference TRBV11-2 and TRBJ2-7): EAGVAQSPRYKIIEKRQSVAFWCNPISGHATLYWYQQILGQGPKLLIQFQNNGVVDDSQLPKDRFSAERLKGVDSTLKIQPAKLEDSAVYLCASTQGWEQYFGPGTRLTVT.

This clonotype was picked up many times. This sequence joins TRBV7-9 and TRBJ1-3; no clear D gene. V was cut by 5 bases and J by 0 bases, with 17 bases left in between. This CDR3 contains 17 residues. The germline CDR1 and CDR2 sequences are SEHNR and FQNEAQ (reference sequence). The CDR3 protein is CASSPPTGSFSGNTIYF. CDR3 in DNA: TGTGCCAGCAGCCCCCCGACTGGCTCGTTCTCTGGAAACACCATATATTTT.

This clonotype was seen many times. V usage is TRBV27 and J usage is TRBJ2-1; 7 bases fit TRBD1. CDR3 length: 17 amino acids. Per germline, CDR1 MNHEY and CDR2 SMNVEV (reference sequence). Trimming at V came to 5 bases and at J to 4 bases, leaving 14 bases not matched to a gene. CDR3 sequence reads: CASSTGQLGFEYNEQFF. The CDR3 nucleotides read TGTGCCAGCAGTACGGGACAGTTGGGGTTTGAGTACAATGAGCAGTTCTTC.

The rearrangement uses TRBV13 and TRBJ2-5; perhaps TRBD1 as D (5 bases). The CDR3 contains 14 residues. Trimming left V 1 base short and J 5 bases short, with 11 bases between. Germline V gene data show CDR1 as PRHDT and CDR2 as FYEKMQ (reference sequence). CDR3 coding DNA: TGTGCCAGCAGCTTAGTAGGGGATCGGGAGACCCAGTACTTC. This sequence encodes CASSLVGDRETQYF.

The sample holds many counts of this clonotype. The CDR3 here is CASSQDILLADYNEQFF. DNA for the CDR3: TGCGCCAGCAGCCAAGATATTCTCCTAGCAGATTACAATGAGCAGTTCTTC. The genes are TRBV4-3 and TRBJ2-1, with D perhaps matching TRBD2 (5 bases). In germline, CDR1 is LGHNA, CDR2 YSLEER. V lost 0 bases to trimming and J lost 4 bases, with 16 bases between them. The CDR3 runs to 17 residues.

This clonotype was observed many times. J is TRBJ2-1 and V is TRBV12-3 or TRBV12-4; 10 bases are shared with TRBD2. The CDR3 is 15 amino acids. Losses at the gene ends were 10 bases for V and 4 bases for J; bases not matched to a gene: 10. In DNA form, the CDR3 reads TGTGCCATATCTAGCGGGAGTCTCTCATACAATGAGCAGTTCTTC. Translated: CAISSGSLSYNEQFF.

This clonotype was seen ten or more times. This chain uses TRBV29-1 with TRBJ2-1, with D unresolved. The CDR3 consists of 12 residues. Germline V CDR1 and CDR2: SQVTM, ANQGSEA. The V gene lost 0 bases and the J gene lost 4 bases, with 4 bases spanning the gap. The CDR3: CSVEDDYNEQFF. DNA for the CDR3: TGCAGCGTTGAAGACGATTACAATGAGCAGTTCTTC.

This clonotype was counted ten times or more. The J gene is TRBJ2-1, the V gene TRBV15, with no clear D. The germline V gene encodes CDR1 LNHNV and CDR2 YYDKDF (reference sequence). V lost 8 bases and J 3 bases, leaving 14 bases between the germline ends. The CDR3 extends over 14 amino acids. CDR3 loop: CATRPGEIYNEQFF. In nucleotides, the CDR3 is TGTGCCACCCGACCGGGCGAGATCTACAATGAGCAGTTCTTC. The variable domain in full, with the rest retrieved from reference TRBV15 and TRBJ2-1, is DAMVIQNPRYQVTQFGKPVTLSCSQTLNHNVMYWYQQKSSQAPKLLFHYYDKDFNNEADTPDNFQSRRPNTSFCFLDIRSPGLGDTAMYLCATRPGEIYNEQFFGPGTRLTVL.

This clonotype has ten or more counts. This rearrangement joins TRBV3-1 to TRBJ2-2, with 9 bases matching TRBD2. Germline CDR1 LGHDT, CDR2 YNNKEL (reference sequence). J was trimmed by 0 bases and V by 3 bases; bases with no gene match: 11. This CDR3 is 19 amino acids long. The CDR3: CASSHNWGLADANTGELFF. The CDR3 DNA sequence: TGTGCCAGCAGCCACAACTGGGGACTAGCAGACGCGAACACCGGGGAGCTGTTTTTT.

This clonotype was detected many times. The V gene is TRBV12-3 or TRBV12-4, the J gene TRBJ2-1; 9 nucleotides align to TRBD2. V shed 4 bases and J 7 bases; nucleotides not matched to a gene: 8. The CDR3 consists of 15 residues. The CDR3 DNA follows: TGTGCCAGCAGTTCGACGACTAGCGGTGATAATGAGCAGTTCTTC. Translated: CASSSTTSGDNEQFF.

This clonotype was counted many times. The J gene is TRBJ2-3, the V gene TRBV2, with D unresolved. CDR3 length: 12 amino acids. CDR1 SNHLY and CDR2 FYNNEI come from the germline V gene. V was trimmed by 7 bases and J by 2 bases, leaving 7 bases between them. CDR3 nucleotides: TGTGCCAGCACAATCACCACAGATACGCAGTATTTT. As protein: CASTITTDTQYF.

This clonotype occurred many times. The chain couples TRBV9 to TRBJ2-7, with D possibly matching TRBD2 (5 bases). Germline V CDR1 and CDR2: SGDLS, YYNGEE. The CDR3 is 15 amino acids. V gave up 3 bases and J gave up 2 bases, with 15 bases separating them. The CDR3 loop reads CASSASSREPYEQYF. In DNA, the CDR3 is TGTGCCAGCAGCGCTAGCTCCCGTGAACCCTACGAGCAGTACTTC.

This clonotype has at least ten counts. An end of the junction does not agree with germline; a read error may underlie this. The gene calls are TRBV11-2 and TRBJ2-3; D possibly corresponds to TRBD1 (6 bases). The CDR3 has 13 amino acids. In germline, CDR1 is SGHAT, CDR2 FQNNGV. The DNA for the CDR3 is TGTGCCAGCAGCGTGAGGGGGTCAGATACGCTGTATTTT. It yields the protein CASSVRGSDTLYF.

This clonotype showed up many times. The V call is TRBV27, the J call TRBJ2-5; a possible D gene is TRBD2 (7 bases). CDR3 size: 23 residues. Germline-derived CDR1 and CDR2 are MNHEY and SMNVEV (reference sequence). Between the trimmed V and J ends, which lost 1 base and 1 base, there was a span of 34 bases. CDR3 in DNA: TGTGCCAGCAGTTTATGTATGGGGAGGGGAGTTAGCAGAGCGGGACACTTCCAAGAGACCCAGTACTTC. This sequence encodes CASSLCMGRGVSRAGHFQETQYF.